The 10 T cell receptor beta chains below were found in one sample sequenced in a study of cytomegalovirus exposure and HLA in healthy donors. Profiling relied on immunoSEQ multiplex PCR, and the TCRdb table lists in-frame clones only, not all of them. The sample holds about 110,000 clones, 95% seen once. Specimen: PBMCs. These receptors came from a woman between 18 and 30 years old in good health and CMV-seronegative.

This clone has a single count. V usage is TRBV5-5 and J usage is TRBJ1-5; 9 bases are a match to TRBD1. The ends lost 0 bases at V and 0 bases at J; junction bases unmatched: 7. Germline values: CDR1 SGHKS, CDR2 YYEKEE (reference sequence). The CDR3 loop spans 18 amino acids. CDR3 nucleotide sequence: TGTGCCAGCAGCTTGGAGGGACAGGGACGTTATAGCAATCAGCCCCAGCATTTT. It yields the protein CASSLEGQGRYSNQPQHF.

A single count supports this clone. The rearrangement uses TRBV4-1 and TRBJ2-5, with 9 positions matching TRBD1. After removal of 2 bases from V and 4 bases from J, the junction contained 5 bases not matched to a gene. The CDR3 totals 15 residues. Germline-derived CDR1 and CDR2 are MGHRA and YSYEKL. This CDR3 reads CASSQLRTGVETQYF. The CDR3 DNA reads TGCGCCAGCAGCCAACTCCGGACAGGGGTAGAGACCCAGTACTTC.

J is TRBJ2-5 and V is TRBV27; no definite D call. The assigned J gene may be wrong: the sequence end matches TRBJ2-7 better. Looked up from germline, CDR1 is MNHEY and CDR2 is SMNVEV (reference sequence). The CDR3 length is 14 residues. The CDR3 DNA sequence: TGTGCCAGCAGTTTATATCCCAACTCCTACGAGCAGTACTTC. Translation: CASSLYPNSYEQYF.

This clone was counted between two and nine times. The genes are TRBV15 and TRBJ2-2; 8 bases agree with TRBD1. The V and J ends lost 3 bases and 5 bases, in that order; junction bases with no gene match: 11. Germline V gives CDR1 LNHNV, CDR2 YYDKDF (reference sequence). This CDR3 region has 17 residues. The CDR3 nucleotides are TGTGCCACCAGCAGGGGTCTTTACAGGGGGAAAACCGGGGAGCTGTTTTTT. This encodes CATSRGLYRGKTGELFF. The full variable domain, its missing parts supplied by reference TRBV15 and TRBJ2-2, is DAMVIQNPRYQVTQFGKPVTLSCSQTLNHNVMYWYQQKSSQAPKLLFHYYDKDFNNEADTPDNFQSRRPNTSFCFLDIRSPGLGDTAMYLCATSRGLYRGKTGELFFGEGSRLTVL.

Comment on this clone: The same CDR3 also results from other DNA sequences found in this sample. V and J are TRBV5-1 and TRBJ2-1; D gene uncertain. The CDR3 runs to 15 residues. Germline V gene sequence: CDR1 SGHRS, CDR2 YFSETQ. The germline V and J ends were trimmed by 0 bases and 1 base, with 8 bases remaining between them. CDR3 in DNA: TGCGCCAGCAGCTTGGTGGCAGGTTCCTACAATGAGCAGTTCTTC. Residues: CASSLVAGSYNEQFF.

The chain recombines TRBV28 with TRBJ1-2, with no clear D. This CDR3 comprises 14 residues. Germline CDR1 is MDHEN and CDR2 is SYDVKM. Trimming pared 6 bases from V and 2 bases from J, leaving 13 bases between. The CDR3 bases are TGTGCCAGCAGCCTTGCCAGGAAGAACTATGGCTACACCTTC. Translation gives CASSLARKNYGYTF.

The CDR3 loop reads CASSLAWGSSTDTQYF. The CDR3 nucleotides read TGTGCCAGCAGCTTGGCCTGGGGCAGTAGCACAGATACGCAGTATTTT. The chain employs TRBV5-5 and TRBJ2-3, with D perhaps matching TRBD1 (5 bases). Germline CDR1 SGHKS, CDR2 YYEKEE (reference sequence). Trimming removed 0 bases from V and 0 bases from J, with 11 bases in between. The CDR3 consists of 16 residues. The variable domain in full, with the rest retrieved from reference TRBV5-5 and TRBJ2-3, is DAGVTQSPTHLIKTRGQQVTLRCSPISGHKSVSWYQQVLGQGPQFIFQYYEKEERGRGNFPDRFSARQFPNYSSELNVNALLLGDSALYLCASSLAWGSSTDTQYFGPGTRLTVL.

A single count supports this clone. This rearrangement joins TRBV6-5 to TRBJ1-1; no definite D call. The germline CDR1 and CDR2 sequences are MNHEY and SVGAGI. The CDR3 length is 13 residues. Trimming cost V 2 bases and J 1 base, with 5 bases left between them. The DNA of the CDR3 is TGTGCCAGCAGTTACCGAGGGAACACTGAAGCTTTCTTT. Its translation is CASSYRGNTEAFF.

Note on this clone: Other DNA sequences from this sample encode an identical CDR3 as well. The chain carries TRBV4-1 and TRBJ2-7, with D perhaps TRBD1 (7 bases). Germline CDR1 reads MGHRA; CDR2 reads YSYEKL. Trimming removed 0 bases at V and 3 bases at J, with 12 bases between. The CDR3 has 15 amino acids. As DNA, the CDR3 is TGCGCCAGCAGCCAAGACCCAGGGGGGTTCTACGAGCAGTACTTC. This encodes CASSQDPGGFYEQYF.

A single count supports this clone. The CDR3 region is CASSLLADYNEQFF. Written as DNA, the CDR3 is TGTGCCAGCAGCTTATTAGCGGATTACAATGAGCAGTTCTTC. V and J are TRBV7-6 and TRBJ2-1; weak D call: TRBD2 (6 bases). The germline CDR1 and CDR2 sequences are SGHVS and FNYEAQ. Between the trimmed V and J ends, which lost 2 bases and 4 bases, there was a span of 9 bases. This CDR3 is built from 14 residues.